This T cell receptor (beta chain) is drawn from a study of response to subunit inactivated influenza vaccine. The CDR3 consists of 14 residues. Between the trimmed V and J ends, which lost 3 bases and 4 bases, there was a span of 12 bases. The germline gives CDR1 DFQATT, CDR2 SNEGSKA (reference sequence). This clonotype was detected ten times or more. Its antigen remains unknown. One entry per CDR3 protein, called by TCRdb with MiXCR from the RT-PCR reads. The sample lists around 520,000 distinct CDR3 sequences; less than 30% were seen once. Findings and caveats of the study: Authors suggested seasonal influenza vaccinations each recruit few new T cells.

Sequenced here: CD4+ T cells sorted from PBMCs, sampled around 5 days after vaccination. The clonotype originates from a man in his fifties or sixties who received an inactivated influenza vaccine. The chain uses TRBV20-1 and TRBJ1-4; D gene ambiguous. The CDR3 spells CSASTPPINEKLFF. DNA of the CDR3: TGCAGTGCTAGTACCCCTCCGATTAATGAAAAACTGTTTTTT.